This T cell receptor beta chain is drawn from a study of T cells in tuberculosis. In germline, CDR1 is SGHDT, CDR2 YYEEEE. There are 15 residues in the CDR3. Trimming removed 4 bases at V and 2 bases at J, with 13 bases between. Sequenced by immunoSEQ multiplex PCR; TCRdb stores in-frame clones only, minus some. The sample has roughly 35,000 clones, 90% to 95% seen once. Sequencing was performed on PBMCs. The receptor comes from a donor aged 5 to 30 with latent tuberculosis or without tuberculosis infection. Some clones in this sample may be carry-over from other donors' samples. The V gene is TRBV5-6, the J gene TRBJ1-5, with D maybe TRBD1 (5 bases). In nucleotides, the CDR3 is TGTGCCAGCAGCGGACGAGCACAGGGCAATCAGCCCCAGCATTTT. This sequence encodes CASSGRAQGNQPQHF.